This TCR beta chain is drawn from a study of control samples from healthy donors and cancer patients. This table comes from immunoSEQ multiplex PCR, and its TCRdb copy is limited to in-frame clones, with some not included. The sample includes around 82,000 clones, 89% of them seen just once. The specimen was blood. The source is a man aged 50 to 60 in good health.

CDR3 sequence: CASSFRPGANTEAFF. The CDR3 DNA reads as TGTGCCAGCAGTTTTCGGCCGGGGGCGAACACTGAAGCTTTCTTT. This chain joins TRBV27 and TRBJ1-1; D possibly corresponds to TRBD1 (6 bases). Germline loops: CDR1 MNHEY, CDR2 SMNVEV (reference sequence). The V gene lost 3 bases and the J gene lost 1 base, with 12 bases spanning the gap. This CDR3 spans 15 amino acids.